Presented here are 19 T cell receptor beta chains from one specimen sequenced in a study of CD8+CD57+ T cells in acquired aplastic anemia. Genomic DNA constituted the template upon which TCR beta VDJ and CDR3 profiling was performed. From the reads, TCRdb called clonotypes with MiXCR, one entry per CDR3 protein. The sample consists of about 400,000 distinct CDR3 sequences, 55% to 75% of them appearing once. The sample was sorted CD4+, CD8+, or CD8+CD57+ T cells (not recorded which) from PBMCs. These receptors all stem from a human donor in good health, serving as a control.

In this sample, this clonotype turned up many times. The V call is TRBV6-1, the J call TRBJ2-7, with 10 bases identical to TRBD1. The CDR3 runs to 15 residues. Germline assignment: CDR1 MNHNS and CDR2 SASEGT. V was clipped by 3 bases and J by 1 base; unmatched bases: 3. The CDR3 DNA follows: TGTGCCAGCAGTGACCGGGACAGGGGTTCCTACGAGCAGTACTTC. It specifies CASSDRDRGSYEQYF.

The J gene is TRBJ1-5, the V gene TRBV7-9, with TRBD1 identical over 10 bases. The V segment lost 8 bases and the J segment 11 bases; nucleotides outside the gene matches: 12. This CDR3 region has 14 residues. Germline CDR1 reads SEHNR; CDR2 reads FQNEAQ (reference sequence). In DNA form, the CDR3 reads TGTGCCAGCTTGGGGACAGGGGTTCAAGAGACCCAGCATTTT. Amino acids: CASLGTGVQETQHF. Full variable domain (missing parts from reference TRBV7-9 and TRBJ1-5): DTGVSQNPRHKITKRGQNVTFRCDPISEHNRLYWYRQTLGQGPEFLTYFQNEAQLEKSRLLSDRFSAERPKGSFSTLEIQRTEQGDSAMYLCASLGTGVQETQHFGDGTRLSIL.

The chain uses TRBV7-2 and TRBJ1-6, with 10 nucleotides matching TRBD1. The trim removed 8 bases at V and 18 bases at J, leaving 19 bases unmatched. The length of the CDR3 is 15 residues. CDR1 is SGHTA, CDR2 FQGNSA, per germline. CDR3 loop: CASGTGDFQKTQYHF. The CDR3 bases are TGTGCCAGCGGGACAGGGGACTTCCAAAAGACCCAGTACCACTTT.

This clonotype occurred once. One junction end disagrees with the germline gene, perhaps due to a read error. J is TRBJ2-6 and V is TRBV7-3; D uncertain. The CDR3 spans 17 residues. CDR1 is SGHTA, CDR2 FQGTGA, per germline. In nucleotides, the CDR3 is TGCGCCAGCAGCCCGCAAGGGATTGGACCTGGGGCCAACGTCCTGACTTTC. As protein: CASSPQGIGPGANVLTF.

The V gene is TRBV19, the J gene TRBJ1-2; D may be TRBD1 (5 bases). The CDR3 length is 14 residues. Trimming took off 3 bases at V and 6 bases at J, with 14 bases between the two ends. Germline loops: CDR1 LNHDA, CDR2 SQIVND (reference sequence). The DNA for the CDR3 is TGTGCCAGTAGTATTGATGGCAGGGTTGATGGCTACACCTTC. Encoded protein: CASSIDGRVDGYTF. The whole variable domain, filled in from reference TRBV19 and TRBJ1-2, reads DGGITQSPKYLFRKEGQNVTLSCEQNLNHDAMYWYRQDPGQGLRLIYYSQIVNDFQKGDIAEGYSVSREKKESFPLTVTSAQKNPTAFYLCASSIDGRVDGYTFGSGTRLTVV.

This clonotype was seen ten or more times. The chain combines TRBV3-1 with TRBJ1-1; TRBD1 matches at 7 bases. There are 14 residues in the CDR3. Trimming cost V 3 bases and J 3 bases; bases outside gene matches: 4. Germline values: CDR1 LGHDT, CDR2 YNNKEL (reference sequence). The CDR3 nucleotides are TGTGCCAGCAGCCAGGTCCAGGGGGACACTGAAGCTTTCTTT. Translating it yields CASSQVQGDTEAFF.

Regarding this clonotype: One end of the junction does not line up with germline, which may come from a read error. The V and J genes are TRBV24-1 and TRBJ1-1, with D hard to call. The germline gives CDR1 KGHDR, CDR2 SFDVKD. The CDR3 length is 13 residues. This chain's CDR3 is CASSGLLVPWAFF. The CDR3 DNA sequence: TGTGCCAGCAGTGGCCTACTTGTGCCATGGGCTTTCTTT.

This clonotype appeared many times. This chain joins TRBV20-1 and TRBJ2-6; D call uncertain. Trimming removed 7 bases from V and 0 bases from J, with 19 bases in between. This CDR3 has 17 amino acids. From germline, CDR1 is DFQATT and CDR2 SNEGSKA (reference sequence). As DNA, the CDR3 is TGCAGTGTTTCCACGCACGGTGGGCTCTCTGGGGCCAACGTCCTGACTTTC. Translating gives CSVSTHGGLSGANVLTF.

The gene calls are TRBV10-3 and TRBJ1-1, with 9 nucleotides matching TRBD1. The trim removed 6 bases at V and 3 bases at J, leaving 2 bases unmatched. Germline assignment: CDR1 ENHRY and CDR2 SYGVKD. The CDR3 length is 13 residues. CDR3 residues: CAISDRGDTEAFF. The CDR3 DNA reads TGTGCCATCAGCGACAGGGGGGACACTGAAGCTTTCTTT.

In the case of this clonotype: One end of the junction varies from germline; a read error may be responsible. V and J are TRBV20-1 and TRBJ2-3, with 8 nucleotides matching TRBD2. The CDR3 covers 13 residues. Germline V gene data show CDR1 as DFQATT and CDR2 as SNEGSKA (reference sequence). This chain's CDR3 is CSATSGATDTQCF. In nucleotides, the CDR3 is TGCAGTGCAACTAGCGGCGCCACAGATACGCAGTGTTTT.

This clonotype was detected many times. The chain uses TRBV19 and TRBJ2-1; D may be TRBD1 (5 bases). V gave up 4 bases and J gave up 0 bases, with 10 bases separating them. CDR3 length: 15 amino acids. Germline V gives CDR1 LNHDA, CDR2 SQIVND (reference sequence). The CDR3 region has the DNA TGTGCCAGTAGTACTAGACAGCACTCCTACAATGAGCAGTTCTTC. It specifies CASSTRQHSYNEQFF.

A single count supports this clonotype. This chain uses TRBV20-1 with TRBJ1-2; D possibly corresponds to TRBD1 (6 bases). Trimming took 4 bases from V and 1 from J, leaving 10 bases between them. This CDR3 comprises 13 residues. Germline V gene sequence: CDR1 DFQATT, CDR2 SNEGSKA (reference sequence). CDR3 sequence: CSATLDSNYGYTF. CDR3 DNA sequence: TGCAGTGCTACCCTGGACAGTAACTATGGCTACACCTTC.

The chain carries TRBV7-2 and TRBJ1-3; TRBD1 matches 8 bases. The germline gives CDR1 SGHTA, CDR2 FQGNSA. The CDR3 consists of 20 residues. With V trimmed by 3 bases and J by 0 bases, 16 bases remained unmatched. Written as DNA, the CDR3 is TGTGCCAGCAGCTTCCCGACTAGTGACAGGGGACCGAGCTCTGGAAACACCATATATTTT. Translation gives CASSFPTSDRGPSSGNTIYF.

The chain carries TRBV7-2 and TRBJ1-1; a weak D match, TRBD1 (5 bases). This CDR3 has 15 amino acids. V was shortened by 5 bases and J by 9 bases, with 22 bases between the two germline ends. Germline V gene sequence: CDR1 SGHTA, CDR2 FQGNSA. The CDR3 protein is CASSPQGRDQPQAFF. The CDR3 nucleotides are TGTGCCAGCAGCCCTCAGGGACGGGATCAGCCCCAAGCTTTCTTT.

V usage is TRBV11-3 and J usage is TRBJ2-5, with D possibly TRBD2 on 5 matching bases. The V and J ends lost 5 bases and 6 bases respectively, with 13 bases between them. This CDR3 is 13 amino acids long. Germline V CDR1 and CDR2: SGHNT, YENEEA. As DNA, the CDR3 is TGTGCCAGCAGCCCCTGGACTGGGAAGACCCAGTACTTC. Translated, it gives CASSPWTGKTQYF.

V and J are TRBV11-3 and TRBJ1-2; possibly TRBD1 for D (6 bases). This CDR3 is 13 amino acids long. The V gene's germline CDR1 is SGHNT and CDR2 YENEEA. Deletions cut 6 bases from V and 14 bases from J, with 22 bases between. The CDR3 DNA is TGTGCCAGCAGTACGGGACCTGACTACAGGGAGACCTTC. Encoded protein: CASSTGPDYRETF.

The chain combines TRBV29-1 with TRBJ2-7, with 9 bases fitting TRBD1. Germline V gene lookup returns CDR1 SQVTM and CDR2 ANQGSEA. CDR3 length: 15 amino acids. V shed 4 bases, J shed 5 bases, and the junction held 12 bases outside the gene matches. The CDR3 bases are TGCAGCGTTGTACTACCGGACAGGGGAGAGAACGAGCAGTACTTC. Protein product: CSVVLPDRGENEQYF.

Here the CDR3 DNA reads TGTGCCAGCAGCTTTCGCACCTGCAGTGCTATGTCGTGGGCCACCACCGGGGAGCTGTTTTTT. Amino acids: CASSFRTCSAMSWATTGELFF. This chain connects TRBV5-8 to TRBJ2-2; no firm D call. The CDR3 runs 21 residues. Trimming took 2 bases from V and 4 from J, leaving 30 bases between them. Per the germline V gene, CDR1 is SGHTS and CDR2 is YDEGEE.

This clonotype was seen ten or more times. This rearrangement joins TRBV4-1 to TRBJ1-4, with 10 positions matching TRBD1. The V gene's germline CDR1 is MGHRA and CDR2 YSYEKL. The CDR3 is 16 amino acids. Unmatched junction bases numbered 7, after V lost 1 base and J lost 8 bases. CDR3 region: CASSQGRQGAGEKLFF. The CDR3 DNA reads TGCGCCAGCAGCCAAGGCCGACAGGGGGCCGGCGAAAAACTGTTTTTT.